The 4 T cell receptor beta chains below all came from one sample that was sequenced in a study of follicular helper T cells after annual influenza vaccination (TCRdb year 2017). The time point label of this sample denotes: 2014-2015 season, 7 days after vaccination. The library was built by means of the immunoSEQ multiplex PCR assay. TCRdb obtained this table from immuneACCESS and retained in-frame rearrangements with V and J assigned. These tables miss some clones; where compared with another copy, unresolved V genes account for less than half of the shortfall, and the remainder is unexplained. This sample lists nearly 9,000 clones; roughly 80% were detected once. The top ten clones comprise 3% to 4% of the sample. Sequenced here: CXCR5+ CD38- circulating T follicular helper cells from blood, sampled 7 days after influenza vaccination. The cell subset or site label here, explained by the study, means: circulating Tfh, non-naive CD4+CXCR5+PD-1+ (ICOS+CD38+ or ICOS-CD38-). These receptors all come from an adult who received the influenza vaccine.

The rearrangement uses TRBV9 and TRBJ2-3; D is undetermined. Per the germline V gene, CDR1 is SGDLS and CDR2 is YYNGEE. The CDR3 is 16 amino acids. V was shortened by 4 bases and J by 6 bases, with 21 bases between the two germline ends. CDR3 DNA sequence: TGTGCCAGCAGCAAAGAGGCCCGACAAATATCGGATACGCAGTATTTT. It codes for CASSKEARQISDTQYF.

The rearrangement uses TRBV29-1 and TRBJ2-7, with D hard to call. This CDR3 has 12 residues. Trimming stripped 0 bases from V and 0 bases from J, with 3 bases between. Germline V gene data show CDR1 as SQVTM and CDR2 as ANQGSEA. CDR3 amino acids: CSVEESSYEQYF. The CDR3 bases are TGCAGCGTTGAAGAGAGCTCCTACGAGCAGTACTTC.

The CDR3 spells CSVERENTEAFF. Written as DNA, the CDR3 is TGCAGCGTTGAACGGGAGAACACTGAAGCTTTCTTT. The V call is TRBV29-1, the J call TRBJ1-1; D not certain. The V end was cut by 2 bases, the J end by 1 base, with 5 bases between. The germline V gene has CDR1 SQVTM and CDR2 ANQGSEA. The CDR3 has 12 residues. Together with reference TRBV29-1 and TRBJ1-1, the CDR3 gives the full variable domain: SAVISQKPSRDICQRGTSLTIQCQVDSQVTMMFWYRQQPGQSLTLIATANQGSEATYESGFVIDKFPISRPNLTFSTLTVSNMSPEDSSIYLCSVERENTEAFFGQGTRLTVV.

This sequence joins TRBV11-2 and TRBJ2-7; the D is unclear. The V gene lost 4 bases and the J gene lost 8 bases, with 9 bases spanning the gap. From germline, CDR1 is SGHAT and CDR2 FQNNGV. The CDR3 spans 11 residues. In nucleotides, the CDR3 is TGTGCCAGCAGCTCCCTTGAGAAGCAGTACTTC. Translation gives CASSSLEKQYF.